Described below is a single T cell receptor beta chain sequence and its context. The data stem from a study of cytomegalovirus exposure and HLA in healthy donors. The J segment lost 6 bases and the V segment lost 6 bases, leaving 5 bases of the junction unmatched. Germline CDR1 and CDR2: SEHNR and FQNEAQ (reference sequence). This CDR3 contains 13 residues. PCR employed 60 Vbeta and 13 Jbeta primers. Sequencing was performed with immunoSEQ multiplex PCR; in TCRdb, only in-frame clones are kept and a portion is missing. The table includes under 200,000 clones, around 74% detected once. The J gene is TRBJ2-1, the V gene TRBV7-9; the match to TRBD2 covers 7 bases. Input material: PBMCs. The sequence was obtained from a man between 18 and 29 years old in good health and CMV-seronegative. The CDR3 DNA reads as TGTGCCAGCAGGCGGGAGTGGTTCAATGAGCAGTTCTTC. Translating it yields CASRREWFNEQFF.